A selection of T cell receptor beta chains follows, all from one sample in a study of control samples from healthy donors and cancer patients. Sequencing used immunoSEQ multiplex PCR; TCRdb keeps in-frame clones, though not all of them. The sample lists approximately 97,000 clones; roughly 80% were seen once. Source material: blood. The receptor source for this set is a man younger than 40 in good health. The CDR3 runs from the conserved cysteine through the conserved F or W. Each record gives: V gene, CDR3 protein.

V: TRBV7-2; CDR3: CASSLAVSYEQYF
V: TRBV24-1; CDR3: CATSDLQSDTIYF
V: TRBV2; CDR3: CASELDRRRGIQYF
V: TRBV19; CDR3: CASSDQAGGPTDTQYF
V: TRBV7-8; CDR3: CASSPGTETNQPQHF
V: TRBV7-9; CDR3: CASSLDGTGIYEQYF
V: TRBV18; CDR3: CASSGDRNNEKLFF
V: TRBV23-1; CDR3: CASSQLHRGREQYF
V: TRBV2; CDR3: CASSLGQGVGTQYF
V: TRBV6-6; CDR3: CASSYTNQQYF
V: TRBV19; CDR3: CASNWGMNTEAFF
V: TRBV28; CDR3: CASVRPGGADTQYF
V: TRBV7-2; CDR3: CASSSPDRGLTGELFF
V: TRBV6-1; CDR3: CASSEGWQGKGYTF
V: TRBV2; CDR3: CASSSRLVSYEQYF
V: TRBV7-3; CDR3: CASSPGQGSYNEQFF
V: TRBV5-5; CDR3: CASSLGLLGRVGNTIYF
V: TRBV7-3; CDR3: CASSLGNTGELFF
V: TRBV7-2; CDR3: CASSPTTRLSTDTQYF
V: TRBV10-3; CDR3: CAISESRTGGTGELFF
V: TRBV6-2/TRBV6-3; CDR3: CASSTGQGILGDTGELFF
V: TRBV11-2; CDR3: CASSKGGPYTGELFF
V: TRBV5-4; CDR3: CASSLGQGVYGYTF
V: TRBV11-3; CDR3: CASSLHSNEKLFF
V: TRBV11-1; CDR3: CASSLALRGGYNEQFF
V: TRBV7-2; CDR3: CASSPGVFGYTF
V: TRBV6-5; CDR3: CALGTVNTEAFF
V: TRBV19; CDR3: CASSIVAGNTEAFF
V: TRBV28; CDR3: CASSLVSGQSNEKLFF
V: TRBV4-2; CDR3: CASSQVRTSGGVNEQFF
V: TRBV30; CDR3: CAWSPPPPRRINEKLFF
V: TRBV7-3; CDR3: CASSPRTSGLNNEQFF
V: TRBV30; CDR3: CASRTGRNTEAFF
V: TRBV6-5; CDR3: CASSFLGDYNSPLHF
V: TRBV28; CDR3: CASSGTGALKNIQYF
V: TRBV19; CDR3: CASIGGQRNQPQHF
V: TRBV28; CDR3: CASSLQGTYGYTF
V: TRBV3-1/TRBV3-2; CDR3: CASSQENPDRIFSPLHF
V: TRBV28; CDR3: CASSTTGTGAGYTF
V: TRBV12-3/TRBV12-4; CDR3: CASTRNSGNTIYF
V: TRBV6-5; CDR3: CASSYEGPTGVTEAFF
V: TRBV6-5; CDR3: CASRGGGLNTEAFF
V: TRBV6-1; CDR3: CASSEYRWYF
V: TRBV7-2; CDR3: CASSLGTSGNTIYF
V: TRBV5-1; CDR3: CASRLSGGQLDYGYTF
V: TRBV19; CDR3: CASSIRTSGSNHIQYF
V: TRBV21-1; CDR3: CASSTTGETEAFF
V: TRBV19; CDR3: CASTHPGGAGNTIYF
V: TRBV6-6; CDR3: CASKRFGDQPQHF
V: TRBV12-3/TRBV12-4; CDR3: CASRTGLNQPQHF
V: TRBV25-1; CDR3: CASSELSSYNSPLHF